This T cell receptor beta chain was identified during a study of vaccination effects on CD4 cells after COVID-19. Notes on the study in general: Clones from infection and from vaccination both contracted markedly late after vaccination. Within healthy vaccinees, only 1 of 255 vaccine-induced clones displayed cross-reactivity with common cold coronaviruses.

Some clones are missing from TCRdb's copy, which holds only in-frame ones; the method was immunoSEQ multiplex PCR. Of 37,000 or so clones listed, 66% are singletons. This clone has a single count. Its target is not known. Pools of viral peptides were used by the ViraFEST assay to expand antigen-specific CD4+ T cells ahead of sequencing. After around 10 days in culture, the CD4+ T cells were isolated. Absence of prior SARS-CoV-2 infection characterized the vaccine recipients, who showed negative nucleocapsid antibodies. IL-2 at 10 IU/ml and peptides at 9.5 to 10 ug/ml were added to cultured PBMC, fewer than 2.5 million per well. Researchers swapped half the medium for IL-2 medium on both days 3 and 7. This TCR was sampled from a human donor who received a COVID-19 vaccine. The sample here was CD4+ T cells from PBMCs cultured with HCoV-OC43 spike peptides, taken before COVID-19 vaccination. This sample's subset: HCoV-OC43 spike overlapping peptide pool stimulation.

This CDR3 is CASSLRGLGKQYF. The CDR3 DNA reads as TGTGCCAGCAGCTTAAGGGGACTCGGCAAGCAGTACTTC. The chain uses TRBV11-2 and TRBJ2-7; possibly TRBD2 for D (6 bases). Deletions cut 2 bases from V and 8 bases from J, with 13 bases between. Germline V CDR1 and CDR2: SGHAT, FQNNGV. This CDR3 comprises 13 residues.